This entry lists 4 T cell receptor beta chains sequenced from one sample in a study of blood T cells in healthy people across ages. A second roughly 6 to 11 cycle PCR used barcoded and J-beta primers. TCRdb re-called the 5' RACE reads through MiXCR, storing one row per CDR3 protein. The table has approximately 360,000 distinct CDR3 sequences, roughly half seen once. The sample was blood. The receptors derive from a man in his sixties in good health.

This clonotype was found a few times. The chain uses TRBV6-2 or TRBV6-3 and TRBJ1-2, with D perhaps TRBD1 (6 bases). The V gene's germline CDR1 is MNHEY and CDR2 SVGEGT. The CDR3 contains 15 residues. Trimming removed 5 bases at V and 5 bases at J, with 18 bases between. CDR3 nucleotide sequence: TGTGCCAGCAGTGACCCGACAGGACAAGAGTATGGCTACACCTTC. This encodes CASSDPTGQEYGYTF.

J is TRBJ2-7 and V is TRBV29-1, with D unresolved. Germline assignment: CDR1 SQVTM and CDR2 ANQGSEA. The CDR3 sequence is 13 residues long. Trimming removed 2 bases at V and 6 bases at J, with 14 bases between. The CDR3 coding sequence is TGCAGCGTTGAAACCCGGACCCCGCGCGAGCAGTACTTC. Translation: CSVETRTPREQYF.

V is TRBV6-2 or TRBV6-3 and J is TRBJ2-2; 14 bases map to TRBD2. With V trimmed by 7 bases and J by 0 bases, 4 bases remained unmatched. This CDR3 has 17 amino acids. CDR1 MNHEY and CDR2 SVGEGT come from the germline V gene. The CDR3 sequence is CASIGLAGGTNTGELFF. The CDR3 nucleotides are TGTGCCAGCATAGGACTAGCGGGAGGCACGAACACCGGGGAGCTGTTTTTT.

This clonotype was recorded a few times. The junction and the germline gene differ at one end; a read error may be behind it. The rearrangement uses TRBV7-7 and TRBJ2-5; D not resolved. Germline V gives CDR1 SSHAT, CDR2 FNYEAQ (reference sequence). This CDR3 is built from 13 residues. Here the CDR3 reads CASSFGQEETQYF. DNA for the CDR3: TGTGCTAGCAGCTTCGGGCAGGAAGAGACCCAGTACTTC.